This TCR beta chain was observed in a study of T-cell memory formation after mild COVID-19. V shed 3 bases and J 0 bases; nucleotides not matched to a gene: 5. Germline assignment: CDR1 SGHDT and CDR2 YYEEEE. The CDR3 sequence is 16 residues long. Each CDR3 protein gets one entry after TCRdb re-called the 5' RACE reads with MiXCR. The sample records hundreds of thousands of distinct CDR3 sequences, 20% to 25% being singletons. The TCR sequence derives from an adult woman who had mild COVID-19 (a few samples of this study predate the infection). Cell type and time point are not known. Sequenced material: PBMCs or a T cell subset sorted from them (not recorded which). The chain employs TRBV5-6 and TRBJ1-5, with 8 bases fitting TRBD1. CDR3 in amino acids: CASSSGQGYSNQPQHF. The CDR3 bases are TGTGCCAGCAGCTCTGGACAGGGATATAGCAATCAGCCCCAGCATTTT.